The 2 T cell receptor beta chains below were found in one sample sequenced in a study of shared clonotypes between healthy human individuals. Terminally differentiated effector memory CD45RA+ cells were left out of the naive CD8 fraction, which was CD45RO-negative and positively selected for CCR7. The assay was immunoSEQ multiplex PCR, and TCRdb's table has in-frame clones only and misses some. The sample has about 680,000 clones; about 91% are singletons. The sample comprised naive CD8+ T cells sorted from blood. The receptors were gathered from a man between 25 and 39 years old in good health.

This clone was detected once. The V and J genes are TRBV7-9 and TRBJ2-7, with 7 positions matching TRBD1. Unmatched junction bases numbered 12, after V lost 5 bases and J lost 2 bases. Per germline, CDR1 SEHNR and CDR2 FQNEAQ (reference sequence). CDR3 length equals 16 residues. The DNA of the CDR3 is TGTGCCAGCAGCGGTGCCAAGGGGGCGACGACCTACGAGCAGTACTTC. Protein product: CASSGAKGATTYEQYF.

This chain connects TRBV28 to TRBJ2-1, with D unclear. The CDR3 has 17 amino acids. Germline V lookup: CDR1 MDHEN, CDR2 SYDVKM. Trimming left V 5 bases short and J 10 bases short, with 27 bases between. CDR3 sequence: CASSLIPGDTSYREQFF. The CDR3 DNA follows: TGTGCCAGCAGTCTCATACCCGGCGACACCTCCTACCGGGAGCAGTTCTTC.